This T cell receptor beta chain was documented in a study of regulatory T cells in long-lasting Graves disease. General study points: Favored usage of TRBV28, TRBJ1-2 and TRBJ2-5 was recorded in persistent disease. Newly diagnosed patients had higher TCR diversity than persistent Graves' patients did. Few sampled subjects may have lowered accuracy.

This CDR3 is 10 amino acids long. Per germline, CDR1 LNHDA and CDR2 SQIVND (reference sequence). Libraries of TCR beta came from iRepertoire HTBI primers plus Arm-PCR of CDR3 regions. As handled by the study authors: Segment identification across samples yielded 62 TRBV and some 13 TRBJ segments. TCRdb analysed the multiplex PCR reads with MiXCR anew, one entry per CDR3 protein. The V and J calls were determined by TCRdb, not by the authors. The sample comprises roughly 500,000 distinct CDR3 sequences, about a fifth of which are singletons, and 7% to 9.5% rests with the top ten. Time point given: persistent/refractory GD, antithyroid drugs over 5 years with positive TRAb. Isolated PBMC RNA provided the starting material for the TCR library. This clonotype was counted only a few times. The antigen is not known. An end of the junction does not agree with germline; a read error may underlie this.

The rearrangement uses TRBV19 and TRBJ1-2; D unclear. The sequence was collected from a female donor with Graves disease. Material: peripheral blood mononuclear cells (PBMCs), obtained when the disease was refractory, from a patient treated with antithyroid drugs. CDR3 loop: CASSGPQPIF. Here the CDR3 DNA reads TGTGCCAGTTCCGGACCGCAGCCCATCTTC. Using reference TRBV19 and TRBJ1-2 for the parts outside the CDR3, the full variable domain is DGGITQSPKYLFRKEGQNVTLSCEQNLNHDAMYWYRQDPGQGLRLIYYSQIVNDFQKGDIAEGYSVSREKKESFPLTVTSAQKNPTAFYLCASSGPQPIFGSGTRLTVV.